The clone carrying this TCR beta chain ranks as medium-sized (0.01 to 0.1%). TRB rearrangements were amplified by multiplex PCR with BIOMED2 TRB-A/B primers. TCRdb independently ran MiXCR on the multiplex PCR reads; one entry per CDR3 protein. The sample shows over 7,500 distinct CDR3 sequences, approximately 30% of them seen only once. The CDR3 covers 16 residues. Trimming removed 0 bases from V and 4 bases from J; junction bases left unmatched: 2. The data are from a study of T and B cells in COVID-19 patients. Across the study: The recovered patients had mostly mild to moderate COVID-19 with outpatient management.

Each TRB amplification used about 220-500 ng of genomic DNA from blood. The chain has TRBV12-3 or TRBV12-4 and TRBJ2-3; 12 positions match TRBD2. Source material: blood. This clonotype was obtained from a human donor with active COVID-19. CDR3 protein: CASSLALAGGADTQYF. Here the CDR3 DNA reads TGTGCCAGCAGTTTAGCGCTAGCGGGGGGGGCAGATACGCAGTATTTT.